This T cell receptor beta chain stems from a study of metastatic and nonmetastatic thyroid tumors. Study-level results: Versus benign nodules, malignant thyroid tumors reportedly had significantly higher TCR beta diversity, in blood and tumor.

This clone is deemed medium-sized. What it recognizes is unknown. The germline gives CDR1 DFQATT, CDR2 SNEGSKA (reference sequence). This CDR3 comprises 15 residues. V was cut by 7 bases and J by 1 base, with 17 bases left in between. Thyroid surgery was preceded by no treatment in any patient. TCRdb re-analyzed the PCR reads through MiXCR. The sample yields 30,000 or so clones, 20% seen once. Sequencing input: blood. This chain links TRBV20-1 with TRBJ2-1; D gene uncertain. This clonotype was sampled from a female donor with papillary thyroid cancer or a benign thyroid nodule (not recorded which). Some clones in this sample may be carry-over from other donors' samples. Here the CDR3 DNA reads TGCAGTGATTCCGACCGGATCCAATCCTACAATGAGCAGTTCTTC. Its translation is CSDSDRIQSYNEQFF.